The rows below give T cell receptor beta chains drawn from one sample of a study of shared T cell receptors in the human thymus. TCRdb's copy holds only in-frame clones and misses some; the assay was immunoSEQ multiplex PCR. The sample includes roughly 500,000 clones, about four fifths of them seen just once. These data also featured in a second study, about human thymus T cells.

Sequencing was done on a sample of thymocytes. These receptors all stem from a boy younger than two with a congenital heart defect. The CDR3 runs from the conserved cysteine through the conserved F or W. Each record gives: J gene, D gene, clone size, V gene, CDR3 length, CDR3 DNA, CDR3 protein. D genes are given only for firm matches. Clone size is shown for a subset of rows, as once, few, many or a class of expanded clone.

>TRBJ2-2|-|-|TRBV6-5|14
TGTGCCAGCAGTTGGGGGGAGGCGGCCGGGGAGCTGTTTTTT
CASSWGEAAGELFF
>TRBJ2-7|TRBD1|-|TRBV6-1|15
TGTGCCAGCAGTGAATCAACCCGGGACAGCTACGAGCAGTACTTC
CASSESTRDSYEQYF
>TRBJ2-3|TRBD2|-|TRBV11-2|17
TGTGCCAGCAGCCCCAAGGGACTAGCGGTGCGGGGCGGTACGCAGTATTTT
CASSPKGLAVRGGTQYF
>TRBJ1-1|TRBD1|-|TRBV11-3|20
TGTGCCAGCAGCTCGTTCCGGGACAGGGGACGATGGATGGCGAACACTGAAGCTTTCTTT
CASSSFRDRGRWMANTEAFF
>TRBJ1-4|TRBD1|-|TRBV19|19
TGTGCCAGTAGTATCCCCCACCGGGACAGGGGTCCTCTTAGGGAAAAACTGTTTTTT
CASSIPHRDRGPLREKLFF
>TRBJ1-2|-|-|TRBV15|14
TGTGCCACCAGCTCCCGACGGGCGGGAGGTGGCTACACCTTC
CATSSRRAGGGYTF
>TRBJ2-5|TRBD2|few|TRBV7-9|15
TGTGCCAGCAGCACAACGGCTAGCGGCGAAGAGACCCAGTACTTC
CASSTTASGEETQYF
>TRBJ2-1|-|once|TRBV30|14
TGTGCCTGGAGTACCCCAGGCGACGACAATGAGCAGTTCTTC
CAWSTPGDDNEQFF
>TRBJ2-1|-|-|TRBV11-2|10
TGTGCCAGCACCCGCGGGGAGCAGTTCTTC
CASTRGEQFF
>TRBJ2-5|TRBD2|-|TRBV30|14
TGTGCCTGGGTCCCTAGCGGGAGGTGGGAGACCCAGTACTTC
CAWVPSGRWETQYF
>TRBJ2-5|TRBD1|-|TRBV29-1|16
TGCAGCGTAACCCCCCGGGGCAGGGGGATAGCGGAGACCCAGTACTTC
CSVTPRGRGIAETQYF
>TRBJ1-2|-|-|TRBV19|15
TGTGCCAGTCAAGGAGGGACCGATTTTGTGTATGGCTACACCTTC
CASQGGTDFVYGYTF
>TRBJ1-3|TRBD1|-|TRBV7-9|16
TGTGCCAGCAGCTTACCCTGGCAGGGGGCAGGAAACACCATATATTTT
CASSLPWQGAGNTIYF
>TRBJ1-3|-|few|TRBV7-2|17
TGTGCCAGCAGCCCAGAGGGCGGGGCCGCCTCTGGAAACACCATATATTTT
CASSPEGGAASGNTIYF
>TRBJ2-1|TRBD2|-|TRBV6-6|15
TGTGCCAGCAGTTACTCGGCTAGCGGTTGTAATGAGCAGTTCTTC
CASSYSASGCNEQFF
>TRBJ2-7|TRBD1|-|TRBV4-1|15
TGCGCCAGCAGCCAATCTGCTGCCGGGACAGGGTGGCAGTACTTC
CASSQSAAGTGWQYF
>TRBJ2-2|-|-|TRBV28|18
TGTGCCAGCAGTTTATTGCTTAAGTCTAGCACACACACCGGGGAGCTGTTTTTT
CASSLLLKSSTHTGELFF
>TRBJ2-7|-|few|TRBV5-4|16
TGTGCCAGCAGCCCCCACAGACCGCGGGGGCTCGAAGAGCAGTACTTC
CASSPHRPRGLEEQYF
>TRBJ1-3|-|few|TRBV6-1|15
TGTGCCAGCAGAACAGGGTTCTACTCTGGAAACACCATATATTTT
CASRTGFYSGNTIYF
>TRBJ2-5|-|-|TRBV29-1|15
TGCAGCGTTGAAGACAGGGGTGAGGGGACAGAGACCCAGTACTTC
CSVEDRGEGTETQYF
>TRBJ2-6|-|-|TRBV19|16
TGTGCCAGTAGTATCTTAAGGGGCTCTGGGGCCAACGTCCTGACTTTC
CASSILRGSGANVLTF
>TRBJ1-3|-|-|TRBV7-2|16
TGTGCCAGCAGCTTAGGACAGAGGGGGATAGATTGCACCATATATTTT
CASSLGQRGIDCTIYF
>TRBJ1-2|-|-|TRBV7-9|14
TGTGCCAGCAGCTTAGGTCGGCAGGGTCGAGGCTACACCTTC
CASSLGRQGRGYTF
>TRBJ2-3|TRBD2|-|TRBV11-2|17
TGTGCCAGCAGCTTGGCGAGACTAGCGGGGCGGGCAGATACGCAGTATTTT
CASSLARLAGRADTQYF
>TRBJ2-5|TRBD1|few|TRBV7-9|17
TGTGCCAGCAGCTTAGTGACGGGACAGGGATTACAAGAGACCCAGTACTTC
CASSLVTGQGLQETQYF
>TRBJ2-1|TRBD2|-|TRBV28|17
TGTGCCAGCAGTTTGTCCCCTAGCGGGAGCTCCTACAATGAGCAGTTCTTC
CASSLSPSGSSYNEQFF
>TRBJ2-5|-|-|TRBV29-1|14
TGCAGCGTTGTAGATCGAGGATTAGAAGAGACCCAGTACTTC
CSVVDRGLEETQYF
>TRBJ2-7|TRBD2|once|TRBV5-1|14
TGCGCCAGCAGCCGGACTAGCGGCTCCTACGAGCAGTACTTC
CASSRTSGSYEQYF
>TRBJ2-1|-|few|TRBV29-1|20
TGCAGCGTTGGCCCAACCGGGGTAGGACAGGTGACTAGATCGGACAATGAGCAGTTCTTC
CSVGPTGVGQVTRSDNEQFF
>TRBJ2-3|TRBD1|-|TRBV5-1|12
TGCGCCAGCAGCGGGGGGGACAGGGCGGCGTATTTT
CASSGGDRAAYF
>TRBJ2-3|TRBD1|-|TRBV7-2|17
TGTGCCAGCATTTTTCTTCCCGCCGGGACAGGGGATGGTACGCAGTATTTT
CASIFLPAGTGDGTQYF
>TRBJ1-2|-|few|TRBV2|11
TGTGCCAGCGCAGACATGCCCGGCTACACCTTC
CASADMPGYTF
>TRBJ2-7|TRBD1|-|TRBV7-2|16
TGTGCCAGCAGCTTAGGGGGGGACAGGGGGAGACACGAGCAGTACTTC
CASSLGGDRGRHEQYF
>TRBJ2-3|-|-|TRBV6-5|13
TGTGCCAGCAAAGGGCGGGACGGGGATACGCAGTATTTT
CASKGRDGDTQYF
>TRBJ2-7|-|-|TRBV4-3|15
TGCGCCAGCAGCCAAGGTCTGGTGACGAGGTACGAGCAGTACTTC
CASSQGLVTRYEQYF
>TRBJ2-1|-|once|TRBV10-1|16
TGCGCCAGCTCCCTGGGGGCGGGTTTCTCCTACAATGAGCAGTTCTTC
CASSLGAGFSYNEQFF
>TRBJ2-5|-|-|TRBV19|14
TGTGCCAGTAGTATATCCGGGTCCTCAGAGACCCAGTACTTC
CASSISGSSETQYF
>TRBJ2-5|-|-|TRBV4-3|17
TGCGCCAGCAGCCAAGACAGTGCGGGGGCTTATATGCCAGACAAAGACTTC
CASSQDSAGAYMPDKDF
>TRBJ2-1|TRBD2|-|TRBV30|18
TGTGCCTGGAGGGGGAGTAGGGAACTAGCGGGAGGGATGAATGAGCAGTTCTTC
CAWRGSRELAGGMNEQFF
>TRBJ2-7|-|-|TRBV7-2|12
TGTGCCAGCAGCGGGCAACCCTACGAGCAGTACTTC
CASSGQPYEQYF
>TRBJ2-2|TRBD2|-|TRBV4-1|16
TGCGCCAGCAGCCAAGAGCGGGAGGGTTACACCGGGGAGCTGTTTTTT
CASSQEREGYTGELFF
>TRBJ2-7|-|-|TRBV5-1|14
TGCGCCAGCAGTGATGAGCACGGACGCGGGGAGCAGTACTTC
CASSDEHGRGEQYF
>TRBJ2-7|TRBD2|few|TRBV5-8|15
TGTGCCAGCAGCTTGGGGACTAGCGAGTCCTACGAGCAGTACTTC
CASSLGTSESYEQYF
>TRBJ2-5|TRBD2|-|TRBV5-4|18
TGTGCCAGCAGCTCGGGACTAGCGGGGGAATCATCCCAAGAGACCCAGTACTTC
CASSSGLAGESSQETQYF
>TRBJ2-7|TRBD2|-|TRBV15|16
TGTGCCACCAGCAACGGAGAGGGACTAGCGGTGCACGAGCAGTACTTC
CATSNGEGLAVHEQYF
>TRBJ2-3|-|-|TRBV14|15
TGTGCCAGCAGCCCCTCAGGGCGGAGAATGGATACGCAGTATTTT
CASSPSGRRMDTQYF